A selection of T cell receptor beta chains follows, all from one sample in a study of cytomegalovirus exposure and HLA in healthy donors. Profiling relied on immunoSEQ multiplex PCR, and the TCRdb table lists in-frame clones only, not all of them. The table lists 53,000 or so clones, under 80% of them singletons, with roughly 7% in the top ten. Sequenced material: PBMCs. These receptors originate from a man between 25 and 39 years old in good health and CMV-seropositive. Each CDR3 is given with its conserved first and last residue. Each record gives: CDR3 DNA, CDR3 protein, clone size, J gene, V gene, D gene. The D gene is left open where the match is weak. Expanded clones are given a class, and other clones once, few, many or no size at all.

TGTGCCAGCAGTTTGTGGCCCCCTCGAATGAACACTGAAGCTTTCTTT,CASSLWPPRMNTEAFF,NA,TRBJ1-1,TRBV27,NA
TGTGCCAGCAGTGCTAGCGGGGGGGCCATAGAGACCCAGTACTTC,CASSASGGAIETQYF,NA,TRBJ2-5,TRBV6-1,TRBD2
TGTGCCAGCAGTTTAGCTCGCGGGGCGTTGGACACTGAAGCTTTCTTT,CASSLARGALDTEAFF,NA,TRBJ1-1,TRBV28,NA
TGTGCCAGCAGTCCCGGGGACACCTCAGGCACTGACACTGAAGCTTTCTTT,CASSPGDTSGTDTEAFF,NA,TRBJ1-1,TRBV27,NA
TGTGCCAGCAGTTACTCGGGACAGGGTTCGGGCGAGCAGTACTTC,CASSYSGQGSGEQYF,NA,TRBJ2-7,TRBV6-5,TRBD1
TGTGCCAGCAGCGCCAAGCCAGGGGCCAGGAACACTGAAGCTTTCTTT,CASSAKPGARNTEAFF,NA,TRBJ1-1,TRBV9,NA
TGTGCCAGCAGTGTGCGCTTGCGGGGGAGCACAGATACGCAGTATTTT,CASSVRLRGSTDTQYF,once,TRBJ2-3,TRBV2,TRBD2
TGTGCCAGCAGCGCCCACTTGAACACTGAAGCTTTCTTT,CASSAHLNTEAFF,NA,TRBJ1-1,TRBV9,NA
TGTGCCAGCAGCTCGTTCGGGGGGAACACTGAAGCTTTCTTT,CASSSFGGNTEAFF,NA,TRBJ1-1,TRBV7-2,NA
TGTGCCTGGAGTTACAGGGGCACCGGGGAGCTGTTTTTT,CAWSYRGTGELFF,NA,TRBJ2-2,TRBV30,TRBD1
TGCGCCAGCAGCCAAGGCCCGGACACCGGGGAGCTGTTTTTT,CASSQGPDTGELFF,NA,TRBJ2-2,TRBV4-3,NA
TGCGCCAGCAGCTACGGGACTTTTGGCTACACCTTC,CASSYGTFGYTF,NA,TRBJ1-2,TRBV5-1,NA
TGTGCCTGGAGTGTACGGCTAAGGGGCACTGAAGCTTTCTTT,CAWSVRLRGTEAFF,NA,TRBJ1-1,TRBV30,NA
TGCGCCAGCAGCTCTTGGACAGGGGCGGTCAACGAGCAGTACTTC,CASSSWTGAVNEQYF,NA,TRBJ2-7,TRBV5-1,TRBD1
TGTGCCAGCAGCCAAGATGGGGCACAGGAGACCCAGTACTTC,CASSQDGAQETQYF,NA,TRBJ2-5,TRBV4-2,NA
TGTGCCAGCAGCGACAGGTACGAGCAGTACTTC,CASSDRYEQYF,few,TRBJ2-7,TRBV7-2,NA
TGTGCCATCAGTGCGGGGGTAGAAATGAACACTGAAGCTTTCTTT,CAISAGVEMNTEAFF,NA,TRBJ1-1,TRBV10-3,NA
TGTGCCAGCACCCTCCCGGGGAGCGAGACCCAGTACTTC,CASTLPGSETQYF,NA,TRBJ2-5,TRBV7-2,NA
TGTGCCAGCAATAACAGGGCTGATTTAGCCAAAAACATTCAGTACTTC,CASNNRADLAKNIQYF,NA,TRBJ2-4,TRBV7-2,NA
TGTGCCAGCAGCCCAGTCAGGGGGACGGAGGGCTACACCTTC,CASSPVRGTEGYTF,NA,TRBJ1-2,TRBV5-6,TRBD1
TGTGCCAGCAGCTTAGGCAATGGGGAGGAAGAGACCCAGTACTTC,CASSLGNGEEETQYF,NA,TRBJ2-5,TRBV7-9,NA
TGTGCCAGCAGTGAGTTAACAGGGGAGTATTCACCCCTCCACTTT,CASSELTGEYSPLHF,few,TRBJ1-6,TRBV2,TRBD1
TGTGCCAGCAGTGAGGGGGGGAACAATGAGCAGTTCTTC,CASSEGGNNEQFF,NA,TRBJ2-1,TRBV25-1,TRBD2
TGCGCCAGCAGCCAAACTAGCTTGGAGACCCAGTACTTC,CASSQTSLETQYF,NA,TRBJ2-5,TRBV4-3,NA
TGTGCCAGCAAAGTACAGGGGAGCTCCTACAATGAGCAGTTCTTC,CASKVQGSSYNEQFF,NA,TRBJ2-1,TRBV6-5,TRBD1
TGTGCCAGTAGAACAGGGGAGTTTACTGAAGCTTTCTTT,CASRTGEFTEAFF,NA,TRBJ1-1,TRBV19,TRBD1
TGTGCCAGCAGTCGACTAGGGGGCCCCGATGAAAAACTGTTTTTT,CASSRLGGPDEKLFF,NA,TRBJ1-4,TRBV28,TRBD1
TGTGCCAGCAGCCAATTAAGAGGGACTGGGGGGTCCTATGGCTACACCTTC,CASSQLRGTGGSYGYTF,NA,TRBJ1-2,TRBV14,NA
TGTGCCAGCAGCTTACGCGCGCGGCAGTACTTC,CASSLRARQYF,NA,TRBJ2-7,TRBV7-2,NA
TGTGCCAGCCAAAAAAGGCAGGGGCCGAATCAGCCCCAGCATTTT,CASQKRQGPNQPQHF,NA,TRBJ1-5,TRBV7-9,NA
TGTGCCAGCAGGGCTCGGGGGGCATCAGATACGCAGTATTTT,CASRARGASDTQYF,NA,TRBJ2-3,TRBV6-5,NA
TGTGCCAGCAGCCAACTACAGGGAGATTACTCTGGGGCCAACGTCCTGACTTTC,CASSQLQGDYSGANVLTF,NA,TRBJ2-6,TRBV4-2,NA
TGTGCCAGCAGTACAGGGGGCGGTGGAAACACCATATATTTT,CASSTGGGGNTIYF,few,TRBJ1-3,TRBV6-1,TRBD1
TGTGCCAGCAGCTTGGGGTTTGGGCTAGCCGCAGATACGCAGTATTTT,CASSLGFGLAADTQYF,NA,TRBJ2-3,TRBV7-3,NA
TGCGCCAGCAGTCGTGTTAGCGGGGGTGCTGGAAACACCATATATTTT,CASSRVSGGAGNTIYF,NA,TRBJ1-3,TRBV4-1,NA
TGTGCCAGCAGTCCCCCGGGACAGGGCTTTCAGTACTTC,CASSPPGQGFQYF,NA,TRBJ2-7,TRBV27,TRBD1
TGTGCCAGCAGCTTGAGCCAGGGGGTAGCCAAAAACATTCAGTACTTC,CASSLSQGVAKNIQYF,NA,TRBJ2-4,TRBV5-6,TRBD1
TGTGCCAGTGCGCCGGGGAGCACAGATACGCAGTATTTT,CASAPGSTDTQYF,NA,TRBJ2-3,TRBV2,NA
TGCAGTGCTGGAGTGAGCACTGAAGCTTTCTTT,CSAGVSTEAFF,NA,TRBJ1-1,TRBV20-1,NA
TGTGCCATCAGTATAGAGGGCCTCCCGAGGGCCACTGAAGCTTTCTTT,CAISIEGLPRATEAFF,few,TRBJ1-1,TRBV10-3,NA
TGTGCCAGCAGGCAGGGGGCCGGGGGGCCCCGAGCTTCACCCCTCCACTTT,CASRQGAGGPRASPLHF,NA,TRBJ1-6,TRBV4-2,TRBD1
TGTGCCAGCAGCGTGAGTCCCTTAGATGAGCAGTTCTTC,CASSVSPLDEQFF,NA,TRBJ2-1,TRBV9,NA